These 3 T cell receptor beta chains share one sample of origin, sequenced in a study of T cell responses to AZD1222 COVID-19 vaccine. The assay was immunoSEQ multiplex PCR, and TCRdb's table has in-frame clones only and misses some. Among more than 85,000 clones listed, approximately 81% were seen once. The input for sequencing was peripheral blood, taken on day 0 of AZD1222 vaccination. The receptors shown here come from an adult in good health.

This clone was seen a few times. The rearrangement uses TRBV6-5 and TRBJ2-4, with D perhaps TRBD1 (6 bases). This CDR3 region has 14 residues. Germline-derived CDR1 and CDR2 are MNHEY and SVGAGI. The V and J ends lost 6 bases and 2 bases respectively, with 11 bases between them. As DNA, the CDR3 is TGTGCCAGCAGCGAGACAGGAACCAAAAACATTCAGTACTTC. This translates into CASSETGTKNIQYF.

The chain uses TRBV6-1 and TRBJ2-2, with 11 nucleotides matching TRBD2. V was clipped by 4 bases and J by 4 bases; unmatched bases: 14. The CDR3 loop spans 19 amino acids. Per germline, CDR1 MNHNS and CDR2 SASEGT. As DNA, the CDR3 is TGTGCCAGCAGTGGGCGACTAGCGGGACTACCGAGGGGCACCGGGGAGCTGTTTTTT. This codes for CASSGRLAGLPRGTGELFF.

The chain carries TRBV23-1 and TRBJ2-7; D ambiguous. TRBV23-1 is identified as an open reading frame with a role that is uncertain. CDR3 length: 17 amino acids. V was pared by 0 bases and J by 2 bases, with 17 bases between. The chain's CDR3 is CASSQSSSPPKTYEQYV. The CDR3 DNA sequence: TGCGCCAGCAGTCAATCGTCGTCTCCGCCCAAGACCTACGAGCAGTACGTC.